Each of the 21 T cell receptor beta chains below was sequenced from the same sample in a study of T cells in tuberculosis. Method: immunoSEQ multiplex PCR; TCRdb's copy keeps in-frame clones and lacks some. In the table there are over 30,000 clones, 85% to 95% of which are singletons. Sequencing was done on a sample of PBMCs. The receptors shown here come from a donor aged 10 to 29 with latent tuberculosis or without tuberculosis infection. Some clones in this sample may be carry-over from other donors' samples.

In this sample, this clone turned up a few times. The rearrangement joins TRBV18 to TRBJ2-7; 13 bases agree with TRBD2. After removal of 1 base from V and 7 bases from J, the junction contained 4 bases not matched to a gene. This CDR3 is 15 amino acids long. Germline-derived CDR1 and CDR2 are KGHSH and LQKENI. CDR3 nucleotide sequence: TGTGCCAGCTCACCACGAGGACTAGCGGGAGAAGAGCAGTACTTC. Translated: CASSPRGLAGEEQYF.

DNA for the CDR3: TGTGCCAGCAGTTACGGGGGACTCTATGGCTACACCTTC. It specifies CASSYGGLYGYTF. This rearrangement joins TRBV6-5 to TRBJ1-2; D possibly corresponds to TRBD1 (5 bases). Germline-derived CDR1 and CDR2 are MNHEY and SVGAGI. Trimming stripped 2 bases from V and 4 bases from J, with 8 bases between. The CDR3 contains 13 residues.

DNA for the CDR3: TGTGCCAGCAGTGACATCAGGACAGGGTTTGAAAAACTGTTTTTT. Translating gives CASSDIRTGFEKLFF. V gene TRBV2 combines with J gene TRBJ1-4, with 8 bases that match TRBD1. V was clipped by 3 bases and J by 7 bases; unmatched bases: 7. The CDR3 has 15 residues. Germline CDR1 SNHLY, CDR2 FYNNEI.

The chain has TRBV9 and TRBJ2-5; D is uncertain. Trimming cost V 0 bases and J 4 bases, with 7 bases left between them. The CDR3 consists of 13 residues. The germline V gene encodes CDR1 SGDLS and CDR2 YYNGEE. The CDR3 DNA reads TGTGCCAGCAGCGTAGACCCCGGAGAGACCCAGTACTTC. Protein sequence: CASSVDPGETQYF.

This clone is deemed medium-sized. The chain carries TRBV7-9 and TRBJ2-3; D perhaps matches TRBD2 (6 bases). Between the trimmed V and J ends, which lost 5 bases and 5 bases, there was a span of 14 bases. The germline V gene has CDR1 SEHNR and CDR2 FQNEAQ (reference sequence). CDR3 size: 14 residues. CDR3 DNA: TGTGCCAGCAGCCCCGAAGTGGGGGGAGATACGCAGTATTTT. It is translated as CASSPEVGGDTQYF. The whole variable domain, filled in from reference TRBV7-9 and TRBJ2-3, reads DTGVSQNPRHKITKRGQNVTFRCDPISEHNRLYWYRQTLGQGPEFLTYFQNEAQLEKSRLLSDRFSAERPKGSFSTLEIQRTEQGDSAMYLCASSPEVGGDTQYFGPGTRLTVL.

The chain has TRBV28 and TRBJ1-1; 7 positions match TRBD1. This CDR3 has 13 residues. The V segment lost 8 bases and the J segment 7 bases; nucleotides outside the gene matches: 10. The V gene's germline CDR1 is MDHEN and CDR2 SYDVKM. DNA of the CDR3: TGTGCCAGCCTCAACTTTCAGGGGGGTGAAGCTTTCTTT. Translating gives CASLNFQGGEAFF.

The chain carries TRBV21-1 and TRBJ1-2; the table gives TRBD1 as D, unverified against the DNA. TRBV21-1 is flagged as a pseudogene. The CDR3 runs 16 residues. CDR3 sequence (DNA): TGTGCCAGCAGCAGAAAATGCCGAGACAGAAAGTGTGGCTACACCTTC. It translates to CASSRKCRDRKCGYTF.

This chain uses TRBV6-5 with TRBJ1-2; 9 bases line up with TRBD1. Germline trimming cut 4 bases from V and 8 bases from J; bases unmatched to any gene: 11. The CDR3 runs to 15 residues. Germline CDR1 reads MNHEY; CDR2 reads SVGAGI. In DNA, the CDR3 is TGTGCCAGCAGTTTCGGGGACAGGGTACATCAGGGCTACACCTTC. This gives the protein CASSFGDRVHQGYTF.

This clone appeared once. The chain uses TRBV9 and TRBJ1-2, with D unresolved. This CDR3 has 14 amino acids. Germline assignment: CDR1 SGDLS and CDR2 YYNGEE. V gave up 4 bases and J gave up 4 bases, with 14 bases separating them. In DNA form, the CDR3 reads TGTGCCAGCAGCCGCTACACAGATAGCTATGGCTACACCTTC. It translates to CASSRYTDSYGYTF.

The table lists this clone with a count of one. The chain is built from TRBV20-1 and TRBJ2-1, with D unclear. The CDR3 has 11 amino acids. CDR1 DFQATT and CDR2 SNEGSKA come from the germline V gene (reference sequence). V lost 5 bases to trimming and J lost 5 bases, with 7 bases between them. The DNA for the CDR3 is TGCAGTGCTTCTAGTAACAATGAGCAGTTCTTC. Its protein is CSASSNNEQFF.

This chain links TRBV30 with TRBJ1-5, with D unclear. The germline CDR1 and CDR2 sequences are GTSNPN and SVGIG (reference sequence). Trimming took 5 bases from V and 0 from J, leaving 8 bases between them. The CDR3 has 13 amino acids. The CDR3, as DNA: TGTGCCTGGGCTCTAAATAGCAATCAGCCCCAGCATTTT. Its protein product is CAWALNSNQPQHF.

This chain connects TRBV2 to TRBJ2-1; D uncertain. The CDR3 extends over 18 amino acids. V was shortened by 3 bases and J by 0 bases, with 18 bases between the two germline ends. Germline values: CDR1 SNHLY, CDR2 FYNNEI. CDR3 residues: CASSDVLGRGDSYNEQFF. As DNA, the CDR3 is TGTGCCAGCAGTGATGTTCTGGGTCGAGGAGACTCCTACAATGAGCAGTTCTTC.

J is TRBJ2-1 and V is TRBV5-1; no clear D gene. With 4 bases removed from V and 7 bases from J, the gap between germline ends came to 12 bases. CDR3 length equals 13 residues. The germline V gene encodes CDR1 SGHRS and CDR2 YFSETQ. CDR3 sequence (DNA): TGCGCCAGCAGCACCATACGAGGAAATGAGCAGTTCTTC. This gives the protein CASSTIRGNEQFF.

The rearrangement joins TRBV27 to TRBJ1-1; D uncertain. Germline loops: CDR1 MNHEY, CDR2 SMNVEV (reference sequence). The CDR3 covers 13 residues. Trimming cost V 2 bases and J 1 base, with 5 bases left between them. The CDR3 here is CASSLVRNTEAFF. The CDR3 DNA follows: TGTGCCAGCAGTTTAGTTAGGAACACTGAAGCTTTCTTT.

This sequence joins TRBV29-1 and TRBJ1-2; 7 bases align to TRBD1. The CDR3 is made up of 11 amino acids. Germline-derived CDR1 and CDR2 are SQVTM and ANQGSEA. V shed 6 bases, J shed 4 bases, and the junction held 2 bases outside the gene matches. The CDR3 is CSVRTGYGYTF. CDR3 nucleotides: TGCAGCGTCCGGACAGGCTATGGCTACACCTTC. Full variable domain (remainder filled in from reference TRBV29-1 and TRBJ1-2): SAVISQKPSRDICQRGTSLTIQCQVDSQVTMMFWYRQQPGQSLTLIATANQGSEATYESGFVIDKFPISRPNLTFSTLTVSNMSPEDSSIYLCSVRTGYGYTFGSGTRLTVV.

CDR3 bases: TGCGCCAGCACCCTGACAGGACTGAACACTGAAGCTTTCTTT. Translation: CASTLTGLNTEAFF. V gene TRBV5-1 combines with J gene TRBJ1-1, with D possibly being TRBD1 (6 bases). Trimming removed 6 bases at V and 0 bases at J, with 12 bases between. The CDR3 runs 14 residues. From germline, CDR1 is SGHRS and CDR2 YFSETQ.

The gene calls are TRBV18 and TRBJ2-1; 10 bases are shared with TRBD1. This CDR3 spans 17 amino acids. CDR1 and CDR2 (germline): KGHSH, LQKENI. With V trimmed by 5 bases and J by 4 bases, 11 bases remained unmatched. CDR3 sequence (DNA): TGTGCCAGCTCATCCGGGACAGGGGTGTCCCTTTACAATGAGCAGTTCTTC. As protein: CASSSGTGVSLYNEQFF.

The table lists this clone with a count of one. The chain has TRBV6-5 and TRBJ1-1; D may be TRBD1 (6 bases). Trimming shortened V by 6 bases and J by 10 bases, and 21 bases separated the two germline ends. Germline values: CDR1 MNHEY, CDR2 SVGAGI. This CDR3 is built from 14 residues. The CDR3 protein is CASRQNPLDSLAFF. The DNA of the CDR3 is TGTGCCAGCAGGCAAAATCCATTGGACAGTTTAGCTTTCTTT.

This rearrangement joins TRBV2 to TRBJ2-2, with 11 bases lining up with TRBD2. The germline CDR1 and CDR2 sequences are SNHLY and FYNNEI. This CDR3 has 17 amino acids. V lost 6 bases to trimming and J lost 0 bases; unmatched junction nucleotides: 6. The CDR3, as DNA: TGTGCCAGCAGGGATACTAGCGGGGGTACGAACACCGGGGAGCTGTTTTTT. Residues: CASRDTSGGTNTGELFF.

This clone was detected only once. This rearrangement joins TRBV9 to TRBJ2-7, with TRBD1 matching 7 bases. The V gene end was trimmed by 4 bases and the J gene end by 3 bases; junction bases not matched to a gene: 7. Germline V gives CDR1 SGDLS, CDR2 YYNGEE. CDR3 length: 14 residues. The DNA for the CDR3 is TGTGCCAGCAGCATCACGGGGACAGACTACGAGCAGTACTTC. Amino acid sequence: CASSITGTDYEQYF.

This chain joins TRBV5-5 and TRBJ1-5; 7 bases agree with TRBD1. The germline gives CDR1 SGHKS, CDR2 YYEKEE (reference sequence). The J segment lost 6 bases and the V segment lost 0 bases, leaving 0 bases of the junction unmatched. The CDR3 has 13 residues. The chain's CDR3 is CASSLAGGQPQHF. CDR3 DNA: TGTGCCAGCAGCTTGGCAGGGGGTCAGCCCCAGCATTTT.